What follows describes a single T cell receptor beta chain. No antigen is known for it. Only in-frame clones appear in the TCRdb table, and some are missing; sequencing was by immunoSEQ multiplex PCR. Of over 110,000 clones detected, roughly 90% appear once; the ten largest clones hold approximately 5.1%. The sample belongs to a study of Ad26.COV2.S vaccination and SARS-CoV-2 variants. Notes on the study in general: Reported findings describe substantial breadth in spike-specific CD8+ and CD4+ T cell responses following vaccination.

The germline gives CDR1 SGHNT, CDR2 YYREEE (reference sequence). The CDR3 has 12 amino acids. Trimming pared 2 bases from V and 6 bases from J, leaving 8 bases between. The V call is TRBV5-4, the J call TRBJ1-1; D gene ambiguous. The TCR originated in a human donor who had recovered from COVID-19. The material sequenced was peripheral blood, taken after recovery from COVID-19. The CDR3 nucleotides read TGTGCCAGCAGCTTCACCTCCGCTGAAGCTTTCTTT. Translated, it gives CASSFTSAEAFF.